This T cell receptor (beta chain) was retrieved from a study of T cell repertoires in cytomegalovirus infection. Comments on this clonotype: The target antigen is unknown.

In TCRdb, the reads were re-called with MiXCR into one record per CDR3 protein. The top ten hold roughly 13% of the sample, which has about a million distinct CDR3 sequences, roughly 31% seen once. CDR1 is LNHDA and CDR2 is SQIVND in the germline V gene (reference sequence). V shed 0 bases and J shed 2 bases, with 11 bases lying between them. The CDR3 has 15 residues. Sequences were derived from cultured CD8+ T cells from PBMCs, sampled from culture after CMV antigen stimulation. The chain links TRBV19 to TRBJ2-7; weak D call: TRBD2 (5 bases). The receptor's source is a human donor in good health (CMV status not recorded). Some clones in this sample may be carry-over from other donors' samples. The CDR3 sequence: CASSIDGLATYEQYF. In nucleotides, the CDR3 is TGTGCCAGTAGTATAGATGGACTTGCAACCTACGAGCAGTACTTC.